This T cell receptor (beta chain) was recorded in a study of OX40 agonist ivuxolimab in advanced cancers. Study in general: Aged roughly 23 to 79 with a mean of around 60 years, they were under 85% male. Prior therapy, whether anti-PD-1, anti-PD-L1 or anti-CTLA-4, was allowed, and roughly 40% had some. Broader study findings: More expanded clones were found, on average, in CD8+ than in CD4+ T cells.

People who had autoimmune disease history or systemic immunosuppression were excluded. The CDR3 loop spans 14 amino acids. V dropped 6 bases and J dropped 2 bases, with 14 bases sitting between them. Germline loops: CDR1 SQVTM, CDR2 ANQGSEA. A single count supports this clone. Its antigen is undetermined. The assay was immunoSEQ multiplex PCR, and TCRdb's table has in-frame clones only and misses some. Of roughly 57,000 clones in the sample, approximately 84% are singletons; the top ten hold 10% to 15%. The origin of this receptor is an adult with an advanced solid tumor such as melanoma, head and neck, liver or kidney cancer. V gene TRBV29-1 combines with J gene TRBJ2-1; no clear D. Sequencing used CD4+ or CD8+ T cells sorted from blood, obtained in a trial of the OX40 agonist ivuxolimab. CDR3 in DNA: TGCAGCGTAAGCTCGAGACGAACCTACAATGAGCAGTTCTTC. Translation: CSVSSRRTYNEQFF.